This TCR beta chain was documented in a study of blood T cell repertoires in COVID-19. Across the whole study: Italy, Spain and the United States were the sources of the convalescent and acute COVID-19 samples. T cells, B-cell-depleted T cells, or PBMCs supplied cDNA or gDNA.

The CDR3 consists of 11 residues. The V and J ends lost 6 bases and 5 bases respectively, with 11 bases between them. Germline CDR1 SQVTM, CDR2 ANQGSEA. Authors' data handling: Amplification of reference gene primers provided the estimated nucleated cell counts. TCRdb keeps only in-frame clones here, not all; method: immunoSEQ multiplex PCR. V and J calls and clone size are as listed in that table; D and trimming were resolved from the DNA. The table records 160,000 or so clones, more than 65% of them present only once. Sequencing was carried out using peripheral blood. This chain links TRBV29-1 with TRBJ2-7, with D maybe TRBD1 (5 bases). This TCR was recovered from a woman in her fifties or sixties with acute or convalescent COVID-19. The CDR3 sequence is CSVKQVDEQYF. CDR3 DNA: TGCAGCGTCAAACAGGTAGACGAGCAGTACTTC.